Listed below are T cell receptor beta chains from one sample, sequenced in a study of shared clonotypes between healthy human individuals. Using immunoSEQ multiplex PCR, the repertoire was profiled, and TCRdb retains in-frame clones only, with some absent. The data contain some 2,100,000 clones, around 95% of them singletons. Material for sequencing was naive CD4+ T cells sorted from blood. These receptor sequences come from a man between 18 and 35 years old in good health. The conserved cysteine and the conserved F or W are not part of the CDR3 here. The order of the fields is CDR3 length, V gene, J gene, CDR3 protein.

12	TRBV9	TRBJ2-3	ASSVGTTLDTQY
10	TRBV9	TRBJ1-1	ASSAGNTEAF
13	TRBV7-2	TRBJ2-5	ASPSGHQIQETQY
12	TRBV6-1	TRBJ2-1	ASSATSGGNEQF
9	TRBV30	TRBJ2-7	ASGESYEQY
10	TRBV29-1	TRBJ1-4	SVAGVGEKLF
10	TRBV7-8	TRBJ2-7	ASSLKGYEQY
11	TRBV19	TRBJ1-5	ASSISWGQPQH
16	TRBV11-3	TRBJ2-1	ASSLSTGTLSSYNEQF
14	TRBV5-1	TRBJ1-6	ASSPWGEGRNSPLH
13	TRBV7-2	TRBJ1-2	ASSYAHGTVGGYT
12	TRBV6-1	TRBJ1-2	ASTLSGGYYGYT
13	TRBV15	TRBJ1-4	ATSRWGAANEKLF
9	TRBV30	TRBJ1-3	AWSVRHTIY
9	TRBV20-1	TRBJ2-7	SARDLYEQY
13	TRBV18	TRBJ1-2	ASSPRDRVNYGYT
14	TRBV7-9	TRBJ1-6	ASSLGTGSYNSPLH
14	TRBV7-2	TRBJ1-6	ASSRRDRASNSPLH